This TCR beta chain derives from a study of response to subunit inactivated influenza vaccine. Per germline, CDR1 DFQATT and CDR2 SNEGSKA (reference sequence). CDR3 length equals 17 residues. Unmatched junction bases numbered 16, after V lost 2 bases and J lost 10 bases. TCRdb recomputed calls from the RT-PCR reads with MiXCR, one row per CDR3 protein. The sample records about 480,000 distinct CDR3 sequences, approximately 24% being singletons. The study's findings and limits: It was the authors' suggestion that each seasonal influenza vaccination recruits few new T cells.

For this clonotype: As yet, its antigen is unknown.

Source: CD4+ T cells sorted from PBMCs, taken 4 to 6 days after vaccination. The chain carries TRBV20-1 and TRBJ2-1, with 11 bases fitting TRBD2. This receptor was identified in a man aged 45-60 years who received an inactivated influenza vaccine. This CDR3 is CSARQPGGTSGGSEQFF. For the CDR3, the DNA is TGCAGTGCTAGACAACCGGGAGGAACTAGCGGGGGAAGCGAGCAGTTCTTC.